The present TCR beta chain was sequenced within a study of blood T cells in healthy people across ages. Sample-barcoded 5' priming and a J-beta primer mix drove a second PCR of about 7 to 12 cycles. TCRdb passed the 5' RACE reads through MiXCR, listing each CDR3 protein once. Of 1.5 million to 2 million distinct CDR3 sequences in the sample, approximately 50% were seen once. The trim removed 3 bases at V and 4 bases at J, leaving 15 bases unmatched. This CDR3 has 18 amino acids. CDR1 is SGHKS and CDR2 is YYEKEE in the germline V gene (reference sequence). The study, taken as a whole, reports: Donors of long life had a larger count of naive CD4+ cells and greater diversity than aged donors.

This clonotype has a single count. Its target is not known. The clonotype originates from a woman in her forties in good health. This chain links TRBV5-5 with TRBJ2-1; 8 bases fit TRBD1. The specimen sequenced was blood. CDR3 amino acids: CASSSKQEDRVLYNEQFF. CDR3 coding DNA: TGTGCCAGCAGCTCCAAACAAGAGGACAGGGTTTTGTACAATGAGCAGTTCTTC.